This T cell receptor beta chain was captured by sequencing in a study of Ad26.COV2.S vaccination and SARS-CoV-2 variants. Points from the study as a whole: Researchers reported similar non-spike TCR breadth in vaccine and placebo recipients.

This sample's treatment: some 19 received Ad26.COV2.S at low or high dose, single or two shots; 5 received placebo; per-sample allocation not given. Collection of samples fell on day 63 after the first vaccine or placebo injection. Measured with immunoSEQ multiplex PCR; TCRdb has only the in-frame clones, and not every one. The sample includes some 240,000 clones, roughly 89% seen only once; the top ten take roughly 3%. V shed 5 bases, J shed 4 bases, and the junction held 5 bases outside the gene matches. The CDR3 spans 14 residues. The germline CDR1 and CDR2 sequences are SGHNT and YENEEA. In regard to this clone: Its antigen is not known.

The TCR was taken from a person between 18 and 59 years old who received the Ad26.COV2.S COVID-19 vaccine or a placebo. Source: peripheral blood, taken in a trial of Ad26.COV2.S vaccine versus placebo. The chain uses TRBV11-3 and TRBJ2-3; 8 bases align to TRBD1. CDR3 nucleotide sequence: TGTGCCAGCAGCCCCTGGACAGGGTCAGATACGCAGTATTTT. Translating gives CASSPWTGSDTQYF.